The 18 T cell receptor beta chains reported below all come from one sample, sequenced in a study of cytomegalovirus exposure and HLA in healthy donors. With 60 Vbeta and 13 Jbeta primers, the PCR was carried out. Sequenced by immunoSEQ multiplex PCR; TCRdb stores in-frame clones only, minus some. The profile shows around 140,000 clones, approximately 84% of them singletons. The specimen was PBMCs. The receptors originated from an older woman in good health and CMV-seropositive.

This chain connects TRBV7-2 to TRBJ2-7, with no clear D. This CDR3 is built from 13 residues. Trimming took off 5 bases at V and 3 bases at J, with 11 bases between the two ends. Germline lookup yields CDR1 SGHTA and CDR2 FQGNSA. CDR3 region: CASSPYTGYEQYF. As DNA, the CDR3 is TGTGCCAGCAGCCCTTATACGGGCTACGAGCAGTACTTC.

The rearrangement joins TRBV11-3 to TRBJ2-1; tentative D call: TRBD2 (7 bases). This CDR3 is built from 14 residues. CDR1 and CDR2 (germline): SGHNT, YENEEA. Trimming took 3 bases from V and 7 from J, leaving 13 bases between them. The CDR3 DNA follows: TGTGCCAGCAGCTTCGGCAGGGGAGGGAATGAGCAGTTCTTC. It translates to CASSFGRGGNEQFF.

The CDR3 protein is CAWSLGGGTQYF. Here the CDR3 DNA reads TGTGCCTGGAGTCTGGGAGGGGGTACGCAGTATTTT. The V call is TRBV30, the J call TRBJ2-3; tentatively, D is TRBD2 (7 bases). V was pared by 2 bases and J by 8 bases, with 11 bases between. Germline assignment: CDR1 GTSNPN and CDR2 SVGIG (reference sequence). CDR3 length equals 12 residues.

This chain links TRBV30 with TRBJ2-7; 9 bases map to TRBD2. The CDR3 is made up of 14 amino acids. Per the germline V gene, CDR1 is GTSNPN and CDR2 is SVGIG (reference sequence). V gave up 7 bases and J gave up 6 bases; unmatched junction bases: 13. The CDR3: CAFGRVGGRGEQYF. CDR3 nucleotide sequence: TGTGCCTTCGGGCGTGTAGGCGGGAGGGGCGAGCAGTACTTC. Variable domain in full (rest from reference TRBV30 and TRBJ2-7): SQTIHQWPATLVQPVGSPLSLECTVEGTSNPNLYWYRQAAGRGLQLLFYSVGIGQISSEVPQNLSASRPQDRQFILSSKKLLLSDSGFYLCAFGRVGGRGEQYFGPGTRLTVT.

J is TRBJ1-2 and V is TRBV2, with 8 positions matching TRBD1. Per germline, CDR1 SNHLY and CDR2 FYNNEI. The length of the CDR3 is 13 residues. V shed 5 bases, J shed 8 bases, and the junction held 7 bases outside the gene matches. Here the CDR3 reads CASSRGQGWGYTF. DNA for the CDR3: TGTGCCAGCAGTCGCGGACAGGGTTGGGGCTACACCTTC.

V gene TRBV18 combines with J gene TRBJ1-3, with D possibly matching TRBD1 (5 bases). This CDR3 spans 15 amino acids. V lost 3 bases and J lost 2, with 11 bases in between. The germline CDR1 and CDR2 sequences are KGHSH and LQKENI. CDR3 sequence: CASSPNRSPGNTIYF. CDR3 DNA sequence: TGTGCCAGCTCACCTAACAGGTCCCCTGGAAACACCATATATTTT.

The chain couples TRBV29-1 to TRBJ2-1; perhaps TRBD1 as D (5 bases). Germline values: CDR1 SQVTM, CDR2 ANQGSEA. With 3 bases removed from V and 9 bases from J, the gap between germline ends came to 15 bases. This CDR3 region has 13 residues. CDR3 amino acids: CSVEVESRVEQFF. The CDR3 DNA reads TGCAGCGTTGAGGTTGAAAGCAGGGTTGAGCAGTTCTTC.

This chain joins TRBV5-4 and TRBJ2-3; D gene unclear. The CDR3 loop spans 14 amino acids. Germline V CDR1 and CDR2: SGHNT, YYREEE (reference sequence). With 0 bases removed from V and 0 bases from J, the gap between germline ends came to 5 bases. The CDR3 sequence is CASSLDGSTDTQYF. The CDR3 DNA sequence: TGTGCCAGCAGCTTGGACGGGAGCACAGATACGCAGTATTTT. Full variable domain (outside the CDR3, taken from reference TRBV5-4 and TRBJ2-3): ETGVTQSPTHLIKTRGQQVTLRCSSQSGHNTVSWYQQALGQGPQFIFQYYREEENGRGNFPPRFSGLQFPNYSSELNVNALELDDSALYLCASSLDGSTDTQYFGPGTRLTVL.

A single count supports this clone. An end of the junction does not agree with germline; a read error may underlie this. The CDR3 DNA follows: TGTGCTAGCAGCACAGGGGTAGGGGAGACCCAGTACTTC. It translates to CASSTGVGETQYF. The J gene is TRBJ2-5, the V gene TRBV7-7; TRBD1 matches at 7 bases. The CDR3 consists of 13 residues. Germline assignment: CDR1 SSHAT and CDR2 FNYEAQ (reference sequence).

For this clone: Distinct nucleotide sequences in the sample also encode this CDR3. The V gene is TRBV19, the J gene TRBJ2-4, with D possibly being TRBD1 (6 bases). CDR1 and CDR2 from the germline V gene are LNHDA and SQIVND (reference sequence). Between the trimmed V and J ends, which lost 2 bases and 4 bases, there was a span of 12 bases. The CDR3 runs 15 residues. This CDR3 reads CASSIHEQGKNIQYF. Here the CDR3 DNA reads TGTGCCAGTAGTATACACGAACAGGGAAAAAACATTCAGTACTTC.

The J gene is TRBJ1-3, the V gene TRBV10-3, with TRBD1 as a possible D gene (5 bases). There are 15 residues in the CDR3. Germline V CDR1 and CDR2: ENHRY, SYGVKD. V was trimmed by 8 bases and J by 0 bases, leaving 14 bases between them. CDR3 region: CAIGTGSSSGNTIYF. The CDR3 DNA reads TGTGCCATCGGAACAGGATCAAGCTCTGGAAACACCATATATTTT.

This clone has just one count. The V call is TRBV6-5, the J call TRBJ2-7; TRBD2 is a possible D gene (5 bases). Germline CDR1 is MNHEY and CDR2 is SVGAGI. The CDR3 sequence is 12 residues long. V gave up 8 bases and J gave up 2 bases, with 10 bases separating them. The CDR3 nucleotides read TGTGCCAGCGGGGAGACCCCCTACGAGCAGTACTTC. Its translation: CASGETPYEQYF.

The rearrangement links TRBV5-4 to TRBJ1-1; perhaps TRBD1 as D (6 bases). The V and J ends lost 0 bases and 11 bases respectively, with 20 bases between them. Looked up from germline, CDR1 is SGHNT and CDR2 is YYREEE (reference sequence). The CDR3 has 15 amino acids. The CDR3 DNA sequence: TGTGCCAGCAGCTTGGATGGGGGCGAGGCGGTTGAGGCTTTCTTT. Amino acids: CASSLDGGEAVEAFF. Based on the CDR3 plus reference TRBV5-4 and TRBJ1-1, the full variable domain is ETGVTQSPTHLIKTRGQQVTLRCSSQSGHNTVSWYQQALGQGPQFIFQYYREEENGRGNFPPRFSGLQFPNYSSELNVNALELDDSALYLCASSLDGGEAVEAFFGQGTRLTVV.

The chain joins TRBV27 to TRBJ1-4; TRBD1 might be the D (5 bases). The CDR3 loop spans 13 amino acids. From germline, CDR1 is MNHEY and CDR2 SMNVEV (reference sequence). Trimming pared 2 bases from V and 7 bases from J, leaving 8 bases between. Written as DNA, the CDR3 is TGTGCCAGCAGTTTACAGGGATTTGAAAAACTGTTTTTT. It encodes CASSLQGFEKLFF.

The chain has TRBV5-8 and TRBJ2-7, with a weak D call TRBD1 (8 bases). The CDR3 totals 15 residues. Deletions cut 4 bases from V and 6 bases from J, with 20 bases between. Per germline, CDR1 SGHTS and CDR2 YDEGEE. CDR3 in amino acids: CASSPWTGTGGEQYF. DNA for the CDR3: TGTGCCAGCAGCCCCTGGACAGGGACGGGGGGCGAGCAGTACTTC.

This clone was recorded a few times. This chain joins TRBV7-2 and TRBJ2-5; 10 bases fit TRBD2. The CDR3 is 17 amino acids. CDR1 and CDR2 (germline): SGHTA, FQGNSA. Trimming at V came to 4 bases and at J to 5 bases, leaving 13 bases not matched to a gene. The DNA of the CDR3 is TGTGCCAGCAGCTCGCTTATAGCGGGAGGAGAAGGGGAGACCCAGTACTTC. Its translation: CASSSLIAGGEGETQYF. Combining the CDR3 with reference TRBV7-2 and TRBJ2-5 gives the whole variable domain GAGVSQSPSNKVTEKGKDVELRCDPISGHTALYWYRQSLGQGLEFLIYFQGNSAPDKSGLPSDRFSAERTGGSVSTLTIQRTQQEDSAVYLCASSSLIAGGEGETQYFGPGTRLLVL.

The chain has TRBV27 and TRBJ1-5; D is perhaps TRBD1 (6 bases). Germline V CDR1 and CDR2: MNHEY, SMNVEV (reference sequence). The CDR3 runs to 15 residues. Trimming took off 0 bases at V and 11 bases at J, with 17 bases between the two ends. The CDR3 DNA follows: TGTGCCAGCAGTTTATCCACAGGGCCCCGGGGGGCCCAGCATTTT. Translated: CASSLSTGPRGAQHF.

Notes on this clone: Compared with germline, one end of the junction differs, possibly owing to a read error. The chain recombines TRBV7-9 with TRBJ1-1; unclear D gene. Germline CDR1 and CDR2: SEHNR and FQNEAQ (reference sequence). The CDR3 runs 12 residues. CDR3 region: CASRLGSTEAFF. The CDR3 DNA follows: TGTGCCAGCCGCTTGGGGAGCACTGAAGCTTTCTTT. Using reference TRBV7-9 and TRBJ1-1 for the parts outside the CDR3, the full variable domain is DTGVSQNPRHKITKRGQNVTFRCDPISEHNRLYWYRQTLGQGPEFLTYFQNEAQLEKSRLLSDRFSAERPKGSFSTLEIQRTEQGDSAMYLCASRLGSTEAFFGQGTRLTVV.